This T cell receptor beta chain was sequenced in a study of tumour-infiltrating T cells in Burkitt lymphoma. On the study more broadly: Survival, overall and progression-free, tracked with productive clonality.

Assay used: immunoSEQ multiplex PCR; TCRdb lists only in-frame clones, some missing. The sample records around 9,900 clones, approximately 60% being singletons. CDR1 MNHNS and CDR2 SASEGT come from the germline V gene. Trimming stripped 6 bases from V and 2 bases from J, with 10 bases between. This CDR3 has 13 amino acids. The sequenced sample was tumor tissue. The clonotype comes from a human donor with diffuse large B-cell lymphoma. This chain links TRBV6-1 with TRBJ1-2; no definite D call. CDR3 sequence reads: CASSAAGNYGYTF. As DNA, the CDR3 is TGTGCCAGCAGCGCGGCGGGGAACTATGGCTACACCTTC.